Below are 14 T cell receptor beta chains sequenced from a single sample in a study of blood T cell repertoires in COVID-19. Data came from immunoSEQ multiplex PCR; TCRdb stores just in-frame clones and leaves some out. Here the sample spans 150,000 to 200,000 clones, 88% being singletons. Sequencing was carried out using PBMCs or T cells enriched from blood (not recorded which). These receptors were collected from a woman aged 18-30 years who had recovered from COVID-19.

This sequence joins TRBV6-5 and TRBJ1-6; D is possibly TRBD1 (6 bases). The CDR3 consists of 15 residues. Trimming shortened V by 6 bases and J by 5 bases, and 14 bases separated the two germline ends. The V gene's germline CDR1 is MNHEY and CDR2 SVGAGI. Written as DNA, the CDR3 is TGTGCCAGCAGAAGGGACAACAGCGATAATTCACCCCTCCACTTT. Encoded protein: CASRRDNSDNSPLHF.

The V call is TRBV9, the J call TRBJ1-2, with D perhaps TRBD1 (5 bases). The CDR3 sequence is 14 residues long. V lost 1 base and J 7 bases, leaving 14 bases between the germline ends. CDR1 is SGDLS, CDR2 YYNGEE, per germline. CDR3 loop: CASSVLGREAGYTF. CDR3 DNA: TGTGCCAGCAGCGTATTGGGCAGGGAGGCTGGCTACACCTTC.

V usage is TRBV7-8 and J usage is TRBJ1-1; D may be TRBD1 (6 bases). CDR3 length: 14 amino acids. V dropped 7 bases and J dropped 1 base, with 13 bases sitting between them. The germline V gene has CDR1 SGHVS and CDR2 FQNEAQ. The CDR3 here is CASILTGRNTEAFF. DNA of the CDR3: TGTGCCAGCATCCTTACAGGGCGGAACACTGAAGCTTTCTTT. The full variable domain, completed using reference TRBV7-8 and TRBJ1-1, is GAGVSQSPRYKVAKRGQDVALRCDPISGHVSLFWYQQALGQGPEFLTYFQNEAQLDKSGLPSDRFFAERPEGSVSTLKIQRTQQEDSAVYLCASILTGRNTEAFFGQGTRLTVV.

CDR3 protein: CASSQDRGRGGRNEQFF. CDR3 nucleotide sequence: TGCGCCAGCAGCCAAGATCGTGGGCGGGGGGGCCGCAATGAGCAGTTCTTC. This sequence joins TRBV4-3 and TRBJ2-1; 9 bases are a match to TRBD2. Germline V gene data show CDR1 as LGHNA and CDR2 as YSLEER. The CDR3 sequence is 17 residues long. The V and J ends lost 0 bases and 6 bases, in that order; junction bases with no gene match: 9.

This rearrangement joins TRBV10-3 to TRBJ2-1; no clear D. Trimming cost V 3 bases and J 0 bases, with 15 bases left between them. Germline assignment: CDR1 ENHRY and CDR2 SYGVKD. There are 17 residues in the CDR3. The chain's CDR3 is CAISDPNLGDSYNEQFF. CDR3 DNA: TGTGCCATCAGTGACCCCAACTTGGGCGACTCCTACAATGAGCAGTTCTTC.

This clone was counted a few times. The J gene is TRBJ1-4, the V gene TRBV5-1, with 9 bases that match TRBD1. Germline-derived CDR1 and CDR2 are SGHRS and YFSETQ. With 0 bases clipped from V and 7 bases from J, the junction kept 4 bases outside the gene matches. The CDR3 covers 15 residues. The CDR3 sequence is CASSLATGGREKLFF. The CDR3 DNA is TGCGCCAGCAGCTTGGCGACAGGGGGGCGTGAAAAACTGTTTTTT.

The rearrangement joins TRBV11-2 to TRBJ2-3; tentative D call: TRBD2 (6 bases). Germline CDR1 and CDR2: SGHAT and FQNNGV. The CDR3 has 17 residues. The V end lost 5 bases, the J end lost 1 base, and 19 bases lay between the germline ends. CDR3 residues: CASSRAGTLQGTDTQYF. The CDR3 DNA is TGTGCCAGCAGCCGAGCCGGGACTCTACAAGGCACAGATACGCAGTATTTT.

The CDR3 nucleotides read TGTGCCAGCAGCTTAGGGGGGGACAGGGCATCGTTAGGTCAGCCCCAGCATTTT. It specifies CASSLGGDRASLGQPQHF. The chain combines TRBV13 with TRBJ1-5; 9 bases are shared with TRBD1. V lost 0 bases and J lost 6; bases outside the gene matches: 12. This CDR3 is 18 amino acids long. The germline gives CDR1 PRHDT, CDR2 FYEKMQ (reference sequence).

This chain connects TRBV24-1 to TRBJ2-5; 8 nucleotides line up with TRBD1. The CDR3 consists of 16 residues. Per germline, CDR1 KGHDR and CDR2 SFDVKD. The J segment lost 4 bases and the V segment lost 4 bases, leaving 10 bases of the junction unmatched. CDR3: CATSDGPGGLIETQYF. The DNA of the CDR3 is TGTGCCACCAGTGACGGCCCAGGGGGCTTGATAGAGACCCAGTACTTC.

V gene TRBV5-1 combines with J gene TRBJ2-7, with D possibly matching TRBD2 (6 bases). This CDR3 spans 15 amino acids. Germline values: CDR1 SGHRS, CDR2 YFSETQ. V gave up 2 bases and J gave up 0 bases, with 12 bases separating them. This CDR3 reads CASSFAGTNSYEQYF. CDR3 nucleotide sequence: TGCGCCAGCAGCTTTGCGGGAACCAACTCCTACGAGCAGTACTTC.

This chain links TRBV3-1 (or the pseudogene TRBV3-2) with TRBJ2-7; tentatively, D is TRBD1 (6 bases). CDR3 length: 14 amino acids. The ends were cut back, 1 base at V and 7 bases at J, with 14 bases in the middle. CDR1 LGHDT and CDR2 YNNKEL come from the germline V gene (reference sequence). CDR3 nucleotides: TGTGCCAGCAGCCAAGTGAATACAGGGAAAGAGCAGTACTTC. Translated: CASSQVNTGKEQYF.

This clone has only one observation. The CDR3 reads CASSHADRNEQYF. CDR3 sequence (DNA): TGTGCCAGCAGTCACGCGGACAGGAACGAGCAGTACTTC. V usage is TRBV28 and J usage is TRBJ2-7, with TRBD1 identical over 7 bases. This CDR3 contains 13 residues. With V trimmed by 5 bases and J by 5 bases, 6 bases remained unmatched. Germline values: CDR1 MDHEN, CDR2 SYDVKM.

The chain recombines TRBV7-9 with TRBJ2-1; a possible D gene is TRBD2 (7 bases). The CDR3 is made up of 17 amino acids. The germline V gene has CDR1 SEHNR and CDR2 FQNEAQ (reference sequence). Between the trimmed V and J ends, which lost 4 bases and 0 bases, there was a span of 16 bases. CDR3 sequence reads: CASSSIGGDNSYNEQFF. The CDR3 DNA reads TGTGCCAGCAGCTCCATAGGGGGGGATAACTCCTACAATGAGCAGTTCTTC.

The chain recombines TRBV19 with TRBJ1-2; no clear D gene. V dropped 3 bases and J dropped 3 bases, with 8 bases sitting between them. This CDR3 is built from 13 residues. CDR1 is LNHDA and CDR2 is SQIVND in the germline V gene (reference sequence). CDR3 sequence (DNA): TGTGCCAGTAGTATTGGAGTTGACTATGGCTACACCTTC. Encoded protein: CASSIGVDYGYTF.